This T cell receptor beta chain was profiled in a study of blood T cell repertoires in COVID-19 (dated by TCRdb to 2020 to 2021). Background for the entire study: Samples from collaborators originated in the United States, Italy and Spain and spanned both the acute and convalescent phases of COVID-19. The prospective study material was composed of cDNA or gDNA derived from T cells, B-cell-depleted T cells, or PBMCs. Subjects who had been exposed to COVID-19, were actively infected with it, or had recovered from it provided the deeply sampled blood TCRbeta repertoires that made up the dataset. A freely available public database, intended as a resource for researchers studying the immune response to SARS-CoV-2, is where the repertoires were released. The samples were drawn from the first 160 participants of the ongoing ImmuneRACE study and from 950 to 1,500 subjects provided by 6 global collaborators. Nearly every sample came with metadata listing a de-identified subject ID, COVID-19 status, age in years and sex. Where available, HLA class I and class II types were taken from metadata supplied by the sample provider and were not determined by assay-based typing. The paper's findings and limits, for the study overall: How much clinical and demographic metadata was included differed by source and by participant, and the metadata was provided uncurated.

As for this clone: The antigen this receptor binds is unknown. No clone much larger than this one lies a single base away; base qualities are absent.

Each collaborating institution followed its own protocols to collect whole blood in K2EDTA tubes. For TCRbeta analysis, collaborators shipped samples as frozen whole blood, isolated PBMCs, or DNA extracted from either of those sample types. Reading from cysteine to phenylalanine, the CDR3 counts 15 amino acids. The sequence is cut down to CDR3 DNA, 45 bases in frame from base 1. Trimming removed 4 bases from V and 4 bases from J, leaving 16 bases between the germline ends. In the germline V gene, CDR1 corresponds to MDHEN and CDR2 to SYDVKM. TCRbeta CDR3 regions were amplified from genomic DNA by means of the immunoSEQ Assay, a bias-controlled multiplex PCR. As for the original processing: Within the assay, amplification of reference gene primers was used to estimate how many nucleated cells each sample contained. To quantify the absolute abundance of each unique TCRbeta CDR3 rearrangement, sequence reads were collapsed and filtered. For each sample, productive Simpson clonality was calculated by taking the square root of Simpson's diversity index across productive rearrangements. Imported from immuneACCESS, the table was reduced by TCRdb to in-frame sequences with V and J called. These copies leave out some clones; in studies compared against another copy, an unresolved V gene accounts for under half, and the cause of the remainder is not known. D and trimming come from the DNA, and the V and J calls and clone size come from that table. This sample lists more than 150,000 clones; 60% to 80% were detected once. Of the sample, approximately 26% falls within the top ten clones.

This clonotype originated in a woman in her 70s with acute or convalescent COVID-19. The sequencing input was peripheral blood. The V and J segments used are TRBV28 and TRBJ1-2; possibly the D gene is TRBD1, per 5 matching bases. The base sequence is TGTGCCAGCAGTTCCTTTAACAGAAGGGGCTATGGCTACACCTTC. This is translated as CASSSFNRRGYGYTF.